Listed below are T cell receptor beta chains from one sample, sequenced in a study of PD-L1 blockade in urothelial cancer. The table came from immunoSEQ multiplex PCR; TCRdb's copy has only in-frame clones and leaves some out. This table has 40,000 to 55,000 clones, about 89% appearing once. The specimen was PBMCs, collected around atezolizumab (anti-PD-L1) treatment. All receptors come from a man between 65 and 85 years old with urothelial cancer. The CDR3 runs from the conserved cysteine through the conserved F or W. A D gene is named only where the DNA matches it firmly. Clone size is stated in some rows and not others, as once, few, many or a class when expanded.

size	V	J	D	CDR3	DNA
-	TRBV6-1	TRBJ1-5	TRBD1	CASSGRTGTNQPQHF	TGTGCCAGCAGTGGGAGGACAGGGACCAATCAGCCCCAGCATTTT
-	TRBV15	TRBJ2-7	-	CATSRDVQSGQRYEQYF	TGTGCCACCAGCAGAGATGTACAGTCTGGACAGAGGTACGAGCAGTACTTC
-	TRBV6-6	TRBJ2-7	-	CASRNYGEQYF	TGTGCCAGCAGGAATTACGGGGAGCAGTACTTC
-	TRBV7-3	TRBJ2-3	-	CASSSTRGDTQYF	TGTGCCAGCAGCTCGACGCGAGGGGATACGCAGTATTTT
-	TRBV29-1	TRBJ1-5	-	CSAPGPRGNQPQHF	TGCAGCGCCCCAGGCCCCAGGGGAAATCAGCCCCAGCATTTT
-	TRBV7-2	TRBJ2-1	TRBD1	CASSRGGTGSEQFF	TGTGCCAGCAGCCGAGGTGGGACAGGGTCTGAGCAGTTCTTC
-	TRBV27	TRBJ1-2	-	CASSLIRGSAGYTF	TGTGCCAGCAGTCTGATCAGGGGTTCTGCTGGCTACACCTTC
-	TRBV6-1	TRBJ1-2	TRBD1	CASSLTGRVNYGYTF	TGTGCCAGCAGTCTGACAGGGAGAGTTAACTATGGCTACACCTTC
-	TRBV5-1	TRBJ2-6	TRBD2	CASSSGLAGVSGANVLTF	TGCGCCAGCAGCTCTGGACTAGCGGGAGTATCTGGGGCCAACGTCCTGACTTTC
-	TRBV12-5	TRBJ1-1	-	CASGLVQGSYTEAFF	TGTGCTAGTGGTTTGGTACAGGGAAGTTACACTGAAGCTTTCTTT
-	TRBV19	TRBJ2-1	TRBD2	CATSRIRGGLAGASNEQFF	TGTGCCACCTCGCGGATTAGAGGGGGACTAGCGGGAGCCTCCAATGAGCAGTTCTTC
-	TRBV2	TRBJ2-7	-	CASSEVGDWPPGEQYF	TGTGCCAGCAGTGAAGTGGGTGACTGGCCTCCTGGCGAGCAGTACTTC
-	TRBV28	TRBJ1-5	-	CASSEGGLYSNQPQHF	TGTGCCAGCAGTGAGGGAGGGCTATATAGCAATCAGCCCCAGCATTTT
once	TRBV28	TRBJ2-7	-	CASRRQISSYEQYF	TGTGCCAGCAGAAGACAAATATCCTCCTACGAGCAGTACTTC
-	TRBV28	TRBJ1-2	-	CASSLSSLPGSYGYTF	TGTGCCAGCAGTTTATCGTCCCTCCCGGGGTCCTATGGCTACACCTTC
-	TRBV19	TRBJ1-1	-	CASSIAVSTEAFF	TGTGCCAGTAGTATCGCGGTTTCCACTGAAGCTTTCTTT
-	TRBV7-9	TRBJ2-5	-	CASSRRRDVETQYF	TGTGCCAGCAGCAGACGGAGGGACGTGGAGACCCAGTACTTC
-	TRBV19	TRBJ2-1	TRBD2	CASSRGLAGGLNEQFF	TGTGCCAGTAGTAGGGGACTAGCGGGAGGGCTCAATGAGCAGTTCTTC
-	TRBV5-4	TRBJ2-7	-	CASSPQGPYEQYF	TGTGCCAGCAGCCCCCAGGGTCCCTACGAGCAGTACTTC
-	TRBV7-9	TRBJ1-1	-	CASSLAVMNTEAFF	TGTGCCAGCAGCTTGGCAGTCATGAACACTGAAGCTTTCTTT
-	TRBV6-6	TRBJ1-1	TRBD1	CASSRTGATEAFF	TGTGCCAGCAGTCGAACAGGGGCCACTGAAGCTTTCTTT
-	TRBV19	TRBJ1-5	-	CASSITAGKNQPQHF	TGTGCCAGTAGTATAACCGCAGGGAAGAATCAGCCCCAGCATTTT